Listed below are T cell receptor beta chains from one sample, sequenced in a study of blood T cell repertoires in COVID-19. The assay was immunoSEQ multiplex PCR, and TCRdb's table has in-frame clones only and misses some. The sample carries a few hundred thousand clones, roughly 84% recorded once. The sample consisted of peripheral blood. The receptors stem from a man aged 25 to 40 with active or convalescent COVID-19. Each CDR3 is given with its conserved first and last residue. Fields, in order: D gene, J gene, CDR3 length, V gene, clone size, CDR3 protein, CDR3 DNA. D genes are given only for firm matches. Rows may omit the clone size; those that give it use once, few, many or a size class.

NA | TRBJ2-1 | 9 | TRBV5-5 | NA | CASTVWQFF | TGTGCCAGCACCGTGTGGCAGTTCTTC
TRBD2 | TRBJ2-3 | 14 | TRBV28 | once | CASSFSGGRDTQYF | TGTGCCAGCAGTTTCAGCGGGGGGAGAGATACGCAGTATTTT
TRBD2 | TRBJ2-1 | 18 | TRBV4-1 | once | CASSLRTSGSGSYNEQFF | TGCGCCAGCAGCCTACGGACTAGCGGGAGTGGGTCCTACAATGAGCAGTTCTTC
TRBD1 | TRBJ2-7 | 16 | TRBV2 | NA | CASSEAWGQGTYEQYF | TGTGCCAGCAGTGAAGCGTGGGGACAGGGAACCTACGAGCAGTACTTC
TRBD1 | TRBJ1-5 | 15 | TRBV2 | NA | CASSADRGYSQPQHF | TGTGCCAGCAGTGCCGACAGGGGGTACAGTCAGCCCCAGCATTTT
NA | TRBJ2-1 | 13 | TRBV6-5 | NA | CASSPGLYNEQFF | TGTGCCAGCAGTCCAGGACTATACAATGAGCAGTTCTTC
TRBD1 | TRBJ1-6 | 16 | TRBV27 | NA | CASSSRGTGSNSPLHF | TGTGCCAGCAGTTCTCGCGGGACAGGGAGTAATTCACCCCTCCACTTT
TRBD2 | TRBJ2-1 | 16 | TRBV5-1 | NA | CASTWERGSSYNEQFF | TGCGCCAGCACTTGGGAGCGGGGGAGCTCCTACAATGAGCAGTTCTTC
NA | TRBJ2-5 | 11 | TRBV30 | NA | CAWSRQETQYF | TGTGCCTGGAGCCGCCAAGAGACCCAGTACTTC
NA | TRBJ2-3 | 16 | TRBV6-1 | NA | CASSEVEGAGTDTQYF | TGTGCCAGCAGTGAAGTGGAGGGGGCTGGTACAGATACGCAGTATTTT
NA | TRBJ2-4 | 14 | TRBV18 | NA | CASSPAGMKNIQYF | TGTGCCAGCTCACCAGCGGGTATGAAAAACATTCAGTACTTC
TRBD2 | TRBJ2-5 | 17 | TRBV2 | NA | CASSEAFRREDQETQYF | TGTGCCAGCAGTGAAGCGTTTCGGCGGGAGGACCAAGAGACCCAGTACTTC
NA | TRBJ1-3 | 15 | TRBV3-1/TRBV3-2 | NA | CASSWDTGSGNTIYF | TGTGCCAGCAGCTGGGACACAGGCTCTGGAAACACCATATATTTT
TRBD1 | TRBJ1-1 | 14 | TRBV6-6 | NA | CASSRQGMNTEAFF | TGTGCCAGCAGTCGACAGGGGATGAACACTGAAGCTTTCTTT